Below, one T cell receptor (beta chain) is given with its context. These data come from a study of PD-1 blockade in classical Hodgkin lymphoma. The table came from immunoSEQ multiplex PCR; TCRdb's copy has only in-frame clones and leaves some out. The sample includes tens of thousands of clones, around 86% seen only once; the top ten take roughly 0.44%. The time point is: cycle 4 day 1 (C4D1), after around six weeks of nivolumab. Every one of the patients relapsed after autologous stem cell transplantation (brentuximab vedotin exposure was variable). The authors purified CD4+ T cells from thawed PBMCs by magnetic negative selection. Sequenced here: CD4+ T cells from blood, sampled before the fourth cycle of nivolumab. The receptor was derived from a human donor with classical Hodgkin lymphoma.

Written as DNA, the CDR3 is TGTGCCAGCAGTTACTTAGTCGGGTTAATCAGCCACGAGCAGTACTTC. Translating it yields CASSYLVGLISHEQYF. The genes are TRBV6-6 and TRBJ2-7, with unresolved D. CDR1 and CDR2 from the germline V gene are MNHNY and SVGAGI (reference sequence). The CDR3 runs to 16 residues. Trimming pared 1 base from V and 5 bases from J, leaving 18 bases between.